This entry lists 14 T cell receptor beta chains sequenced from one sample in a study of T cell responses to AZD1222 COVID-19 vaccine. Using immunoSEQ multiplex PCR, the repertoire was profiled, and TCRdb retains in-frame clones only, with some absent. Of about 130,000 clones listed, about four fifths are singletons. Sample: peripheral blood, taken on day 0 of AZD1222 vaccination. All receptors come from an adult in good health.

The chain uses TRBV6-5 and TRBJ2-3; no clear D. V was trimmed by 0 bases and J by 10 bases, leaving 20 bases between them. CDR1 MNHEY and CDR2 SVGAGI come from the germline V gene. The CDR3 loop spans 16 amino acids. In nucleotides, the CDR3 is TGTGCCAGCAGTTACTCCCCCCAATTAACCCGACCGCCGCAGTATTTT. This gives the protein CASSYSPQLTRPPQYF.

The V gene is TRBV5-4, the J gene TRBJ1-1; 7 bases map to TRBD1. The CDR3 is made up of 13 amino acids. V was clipped by 8 bases and J by 5 bases; unmatched bases: 9. Looked up from germline, CDR1 is SGHNT and CDR2 is YYREEE (reference sequence). The CDR3 DNA sequence: TGTGCCAGGGGTCGAGGGGGCGAAACTGAAGCTTTCTTT. Translating it yields CARGRGGETEAFF.

The genes are TRBV11-2 and TRBJ2-7, with D perhaps matching TRBD1 (5 bases). Germline CDR1 and CDR2: SGHAT and FQNNGV. V dropped 1 base and J dropped 6 bases, with 16 bases sitting between them. The length of the CDR3 is 15 residues. As DNA, the CDR3 is TGTGCCAGCAGCTTAGGATGGGCAGGGTTAAGCGAGCAGTACTTC. It translates to CASSLGWAGLSEQYF.

The V and J genes are TRBV7-6 and TRBJ1-1; TRBD1 aligns across 8 bases. Losses at the gene ends were 1 base for V and 0 bases for J; bases not matched to a gene: 7. The CDR3 runs to 17 residues. The germline V gene encodes CDR1 SGHVS and CDR2 FNYEAQ. The CDR3, as DNA: TGTGCCAGCAGCTTAGACCCAGGGGGCATTGTGAACACTGAAGCTTTCTTT. It translates to CASSLDPGGIVNTEAFF.

This chain's CDR3 is CASSASLNQPQHF. The CDR3, as DNA: TGTGCCAGTAGTGCATCCCTGAATCAGCCCCAGCATTTT. The genes are TRBV19 and TRBJ1-5; D gene ambiguous. Trimming stripped 5 bases from V and 4 bases from J, with 9 bases between. The germline gives CDR1 LNHDA, CDR2 SQIVND (reference sequence). This CDR3 comprises 13 residues.

V usage is TRBV9 and J usage is TRBJ1-4, with D possibly matching TRBD1 (5 bases). This CDR3 region has 15 residues. V lost 0 bases and J lost 7, with 13 bases in between. In germline, CDR1 is SGDLS, CDR2 YYNGEE. The CDR3 region is CASSVAGGKGEKLFF. As DNA, the CDR3 is TGTGCCAGCAGCGTAGCTGGGGGTAAGGGTGAAAAACTGTTTTTT. The full variable domain, rest sourced from reference TRBV9 and TRBJ1-4, is DSGVTQTPKHLITATGQRVTLRCSPRSGDLSVYWYQQSLDQGLQFLIQYYNGEERAKGNILERFSAQQFPDLHSELNLSSLELGDSALYFCASSVAGGKGEKLFFGSGTQLSVL.

The chain links TRBV23-1 to TRBJ1-2, with D uncertain. TRBV23-1 is an ORF; its function is uncertain. Trimming pared 9 bases from V and 2 bases from J, leaving 13 bases between. CDR3 size: 13 residues. This CDR3 is CARREGDNYGYTF. CDR3 nucleotide sequence: TGCGCCAGGCGGGAGGGAGACAACTATGGCTACACCTTC.

The chain carries TRBV6-6 and TRBJ1-1; D is undetermined. The CDR3 totals 13 residues. Germline V gene data show CDR1 as MNHNY and CDR2 as SVGAGI (reference sequence). Trimming took off 6 bases at V and 4 bases at J, with 12 bases between the two ends. The DNA of the CDR3 is TGTGCCAGCAGCCCTCCCCGGGCCACTGAAGCTTTCTTT. The encoded protein is CASSPPRATEAFF.

This rearrangement joins TRBV5-1 to TRBJ1-1; 7 nucleotides match TRBD1. CDR1 and CDR2 from the germline V gene are SGHRS and YFSETQ. The CDR3 runs to 15 residues. With V trimmed by 2 bases and J by 8 bases, 12 bases remained unmatched. In DNA, the CDR3 is TGCGCCAGCAGCTTATCCGGGACAGCGGAAATAGAAGCTTTCTTT. It specifies CASSLSGTAEIEAFF.

This chain connects TRBV9 to TRBJ1-1; weak D call: TRBD1 (5 bases). V was clipped by 4 bases and J by 1 base, with 17 bases between them. Germline loops: CDR1 SGDLS, CDR2 YYNGEE. CDR3 length equals 16 residues. CDR3 DNA sequence: TGTGCCAGCAGCCCCCAGGTGGCCAGGGCGAACACTGAAGCTTTCTTT. Translating gives CASSPQVARANTEAFF.

This clone was seen only a few times. J is TRBJ1-3 and V is TRBV6-4; 8 bases match TRBD1. The CDR3 extends over 15 amino acids. Trimming cost V 6 bases and J 0 bases; bases outside gene matches: 4. CDR1 and CDR2 (germline): MRHNA, SNTAGT. CDR3 protein: CASSATGGSGNTIYF. The CDR3 coding sequence is TGTGCCAGCAGCGCAACAGGGGGCTCTGGAAACACCATATATTTT.

The chain carries TRBV29-1 and TRBJ2-2; no definite D call. This CDR3 has 13 residues. The V end lost 3 bases, the J end lost 2 bases, and 7 bases lay between the germline ends. CDR1 and CDR2 from the germline V gene are SQVTM and ANQGSEA. CDR3 DNA: TGCAGCGTTGAGATGGCAAACACCGGGGAGCTGTTTTTT. It yields the protein CSVEMANTGELFF.

The chain has TRBV5-6 and TRBJ2-1, with 7 bases lining up with TRBD2. The CDR3 extends over 14 amino acids. V lost 3 bases and J lost 10; bases outside the gene matches: 10. Germline assignment: CDR1 SGHDT and CDR2 YYEEEE. The CDR3 is CASSSRDYQKEQFF. The CDR3 DNA reads TGTGCCAGCAGCTCCAGGGACTACCAGAAGGAGCAGTTCTTC. Full variable domain (rest looked up from reference TRBV5-6 and TRBJ2-1): DAGVTQSPTHLIKTRGQQVTLRCSPKSGHDTVSWYQQALGQGPQFIFQYYEEEERQRGNFPDRFSGHQFPNYSSELNVNALLLGDSALYLCASSSRDYQKEQFFGPGTRLTVL.

The chain employs TRBV6-2 or TRBV6-3 and TRBJ1-5; D not certain. Germline values: CDR1 MNHEY, CDR2 SVGEGT. The V end lost 0 bases, the J end lost 4 bases, and 7 bases lay between the germline ends. The CDR3 spans 14 residues. The CDR3 reads CASSYSMENQPQHF. In DNA form, the CDR3 reads TGTGCCAGCAGTTACTCCATGGAAAATCAGCCCCAGCATTTT.